The subject of this entry is one T cell receptor (beta chain). The record originates from a study of T cell changes during pregnancy in multiple sclerosis. Sequencing used immunoSEQ multiplex PCR; TCRdb keeps in-frame clones, though not all of them. The sample yields 45,000 to 50,000 clones, about nine tenths seen once. The germline V gene has CDR1 SGHTA and CDR2 FQGTGA. V dropped 3 bases and J dropped 8 bases, with 8 bases sitting between them. The CDR3 is 13 amino acids. This receptor was identified in a female donor with multiple sclerosis, enrolled in a pregnancy study. This chain connects TRBV7-3 to TRBJ1-6; unclear D gene. The sequencing used CD8+ T cells from peripheral blood mononuclear cells, collected after pregnancy. CDR3 protein: CASSFASDSPLHF. The CDR3 DNA follows: TGTGCCAGCAGCTTTGCGAGCGATTCACCCCTCCACTTT.